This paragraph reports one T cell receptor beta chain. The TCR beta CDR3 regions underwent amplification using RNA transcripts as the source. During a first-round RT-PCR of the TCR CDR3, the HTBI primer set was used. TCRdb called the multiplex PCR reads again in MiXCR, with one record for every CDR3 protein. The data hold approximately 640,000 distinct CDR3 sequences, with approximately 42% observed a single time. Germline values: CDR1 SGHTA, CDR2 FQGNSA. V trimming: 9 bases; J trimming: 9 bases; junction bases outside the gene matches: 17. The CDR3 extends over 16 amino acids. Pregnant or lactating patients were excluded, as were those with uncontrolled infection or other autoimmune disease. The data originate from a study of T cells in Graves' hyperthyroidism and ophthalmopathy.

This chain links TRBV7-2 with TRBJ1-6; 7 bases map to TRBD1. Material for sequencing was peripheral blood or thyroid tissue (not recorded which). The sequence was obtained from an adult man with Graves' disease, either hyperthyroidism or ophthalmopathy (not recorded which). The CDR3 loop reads CASSPEATTGFSPLHF. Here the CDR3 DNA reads TGTGCCAGTAGTCCAGAGGCGACGACAGGGTTTTCACCCCTCCACTTT. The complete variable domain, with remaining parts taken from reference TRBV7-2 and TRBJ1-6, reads GAGVSQSPSNKVTEKGKDVELRCDPISGHTALYWYRQSLGQGLEFLIYFQGNSAPDKSGLPSDRFSAERTGGSVSTLTIQRTQQEDSAVYLCASSPEATTGFSPLHFGNGTRLTVT.